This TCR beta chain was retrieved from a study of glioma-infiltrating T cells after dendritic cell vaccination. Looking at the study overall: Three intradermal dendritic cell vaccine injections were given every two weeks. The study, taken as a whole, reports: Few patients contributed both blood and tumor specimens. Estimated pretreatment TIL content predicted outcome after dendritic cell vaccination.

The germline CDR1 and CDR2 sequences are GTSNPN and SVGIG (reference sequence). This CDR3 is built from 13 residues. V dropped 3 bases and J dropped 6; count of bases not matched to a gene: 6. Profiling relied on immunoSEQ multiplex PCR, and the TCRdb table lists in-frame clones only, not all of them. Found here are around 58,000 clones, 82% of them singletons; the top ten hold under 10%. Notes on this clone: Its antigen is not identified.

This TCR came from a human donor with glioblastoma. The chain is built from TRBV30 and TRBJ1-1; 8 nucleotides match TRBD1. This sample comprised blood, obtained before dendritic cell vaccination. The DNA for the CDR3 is TGTGCCTGGAGAAGGGGACAGGACCCTGAAGCTTTCTTT. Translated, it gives CAWRRGQDPEAFF.